Listed below are T cell receptor beta chains from one sample, sequenced in a study of T cells after yellow fever vaccination. TCRdb analysed the 5' RACE reads with MiXCR anew, one entry per CDR3 protein. This table has hundreds of thousands of distinct CDR3 sequences, about 19% appearing once. The sequencing used PBMCs, collected before the yellow fever booster vaccination. Receptors originate from a man between 18 and 35 years old who received the YFV17D yellow fever vaccine. CDR3s include the opening cysteine and the closing phenylalanine or tryptophan. The order of the fields is J gene, V gene, D gene, clone size, CDR3 protein, CDR3 DNA. D genes are given only for firm matches. Clone size, where shown, is once, few, many, or a class for clones that have expanded.

TRBJ2-3	TRBV6-4	TRBD2	many	CASSASSGGTDTQYF	TGTGCCAGCAGTGCCTCTAGCGGGGGGACAGATACGCAGTATTTT
TRBJ2-7	TRBV12-3/TRBV12-4	NA	many	CARSGTYEQYF	TGTGCCAGATCGGGTACCTACGAGCAGTACTTC
TRBJ1-6	TRBV6-5	NA	few	CASSYSPSSAGHF	TGTGCCAGCAGTTACTCGCCTAGTTCAGCGGGCCACTTT
TRBJ2-2	TRBV7-8	TRBD2	NA	CASSLTTGGADTGELFF	TGTGCCAGCAGCCTAACGACCGGGGGGGCTGACACCGGGGAGCTGTTTTTT
TRBJ1-5	TRBV6-5	NA	NA	CASTAGFNQPQHF	TGTGCCAGCACCGCAGGGTTTAACCAGCCCCAGCATTTT
TRBJ1-5	TRBV2	NA	NA	CASSERAGDQPQHF	TGTGCCAGCAGTGAACGGGCAGGCGATCAGCCCCAGCATTTT
TRBJ1-2	TRBV2	NA	once	CASSPRKEGYTF	TGTGCCAGCAGTCCCCGTAAGGAGGGCTACACCTTC
TRBJ1-6	TRBV7-4	NA	NA	CASSFLPPGYF	TGTGCCAGCAGCTTTCTCCCCCCAGGCTACTTT
TRBJ1-1	TRBV7-2	NA	NA	CASRTWAGFATEAFF	TGTGCCAGCAGGACCTGGGCAGGGTTCGCCACTGAAGCTTTCTTT
TRBJ2-6	TRBV5-1	NA	NA	CASSLESGSGANVLTF	TGCGCCAGCAGCTTGGAATCGGGCTCTGGGGCCAACGTCCTGACTTTC
TRBJ1-1	TRBV24-1	NA	few	CATRGAGMNTEAFF	TGTGCCACCAGGGGGGCGGGAATGAACACTGAAGCTTTCTTT
TRBJ1-1	TRBV28	NA	few	CATQGGWNTEAFF	TGTGCCACCCAGGGAGGGTGGAACACTGAAGCTTTCTTT
TRBJ2-7	TRBV12-3/TRBV12-4	NA	NA	CASSWEGATYEQYF	TGTGCCAGCAGTTGGGAGGGGGCAACCTACGAGCAGTACTTC
TRBJ2-5	TRBV7-9	TRBD2	few	CASSLVELAGSETQYF	TGTGCCAGCAGCTTAGTTGAACTAGCGGGGAGCGAGACCCAGTACTTC
TRBJ1-6	TRBV4-3	TRBD1	few	CASSHRGQTNSPLHF	TGCGCCAGCAGCCACCGGGGACAGACAAATTCACCCCTCCACTTT
TRBJ1-1	TRBV9	NA	few	CASSVGAGLNTEAFF	TGTGCCAGCAGCGTAGGGGCGGGCCTGAACACTGAAGCTTTCTTT
TRBJ1-1	TRBV6-5	TRBD1	many	CASSGQGAGDTEAFF	TGTGCCAGCTCAGGACAGGGGGCAGGTGACACTGAAGCTTTCTTT
TRBJ2-2	TRBV7-3	NA	many	CASRRDRNTGELFF	TGTGCCAGCAGACGGGACCGCAACACCGGGGAGCTGTTTTTT
TRBJ1-1	TRBV19	NA	NA	CASSPRGNEAFF	TGTGCCAGTAGTCCCCGGGGGAATGAAGCTTTCTTT
TRBJ2-2	TRBV21-1	NA	NA	CASSGRRAPNTGELFF	TGTGCCAGCAGCGGGCGCCGGGCTCCGAACACCGGGGAGCTGTTTTTT
TRBJ1-1	TRBV5-1	TRBD1	few	CASGDRVRTEAFF	TGCGCCAGCGGGGACAGGGTTCGCACTGAAGCTTTCTTT
TRBJ1-1	TRBV10-2	NA	NA	CASSDIPGGTEAFF	TGCGCCAGCAGTGACATCCCTGGAGGGACTGAAGCTTTCTTT
TRBJ1-4	TRBV6-5	NA	few	CASSYAQSSRGEKLFF	TGTGCCAGCAGTTACGCACAATCGTCACGGGGCGAAAAACTGTTTTTT
TRBJ2-3	TRBV5-5	TRBD1	NA	CASSPRGRSGTDTQYF	TGTGCCAGCAGCCCGAGGGGGCGGTCGGGTACAGATACGCAGTATTTT
TRBJ2-1	TRBV10-3	NA	few	CAISPGRAGHNEQFF	TGTGCCATCAGCCCAGGGCGGGCAGGTCACAATGAGCAGTTCTTC
TRBJ2-6	TRBV19	NA	few	CASSIGGPSGANVLTF	TGTGCCAGTAGTATTGGGGGACCCTCTGGGGCCAACGTCCTGACTTTC
TRBJ2-4	TRBV7-2	NA	NA	CASSEAWGGVAKNIQYF	TGTGCCAGCAGCGAGGCGTGGGGGGGCGTAGCCAAAAACATTCAGTACTTC
TRBJ1-3	TRBV6-6	NA	NA	CAGSLGSSPGNTIYF	TGTGCCGGCAGTTTAGGAAGCTCTCCTGGAAACACCATATATTTT
TRBJ1-6	TRBV7-2	TRBD1	NA	CASSYRTGRQSPLHF	TGTGCCAGCAGCTACCGGACAGGGAGGCAATCACCCCTCCACTTT
TRBJ2-3	TRBV20-1	TRBD2	NA	CSARASGAGTDTQYF	TGCAGTGCTAGAGCTAGCGGGGCGGGCACAGATACGCAGTATTTT
TRBJ2-1	TRBV20-1	TRBD2	few	CSARDPGLADNEQFF	TGCAGTGCTAGAGATCCGGGACTAGCGGACAATGAGCAGTTCTTC
TRBJ1-4	TRBV9	NA	once	CASRDNVGGRDEKLFF	TGTGCCAGCAGGGACAATGTGGGGGGACGGGATGAAAAACTGTTTTTT
TRBJ1-1	TRBV20-1	NA	NA	CSASNPGNTEAFF	TGCAGTGCTAGCAATCCAGGGAACACTGAAGCTTTCTTT
TRBJ2-3	TRBV7-3	NA	NA	CASSSHSSDTQYF	TGTGCCAGCAGCTCCCACTCCTCAGATACGCAGTATTTT
TRBJ1-1	TRBV12-3/TRBV12-4	NA	NA	CASSLGVSGNTEAFF	TGTGCCAGCAGTTTAGGGGTATCGGGAAACACTGAAGCTTTCTTT
TRBJ2-5	TRBV29-1	NA	few	CSVERPREETQYF	TGCAGCGTTGAGCGTCCTAGAGAGGAGACCCAGTACTTC
TRBJ2-1	TRBV7-8	TRBD1	NA	CASSLRGQGIYNEQFF	TGTGCCAGCAGCTTACGGGGACAGGGGATCTACAATGAGCAGTTCTTC
TRBJ1-2	TRBV21-1	NA	few	CASTSIPTVNYGYTF	TGTGCCAGCACCTCCATTCCGACAGTGAACTATGGCTACACCTTC
TRBJ1-2	TRBV10-3	TRBD1	NA	CAIGVQGTNGYTF	TGTGCCATCGGTGTACAGGGGACCAATGGCTACACCTTC
TRBJ2-2	TRBV4-1	NA	NA	CASSQPGRRPNTGELFF	TGCGCCAGCAGCCAACCTGGCAGACGGCCGAACACCGGGGAGCTGTTTTTT
TRBJ1-2	TRBV6-5	TRBD1	few	CASSYEAQGGYGYTF	TGTGCCAGCAGTTACGAAGCACAGGGGGGCTATGGCTACACCTTC
TRBJ1-3	TRBV7-2	NA	few	CASTRDGLSGNTIYF	TGTGCCAGCACCAGGGACGGTCTCTCTGGAAACACCATATATTTT
TRBJ2-7	TRBV20-1	TRBD1	few	CSARVDRGRYEQYF	TGCAGTGCTAGAGTGGACAGGGGGCGCTACGAGCAGTACTTC
TRBJ1-6	TRBV7-9	NA	many	CASSLESSSPLHF	TGTGCCAGCAGCTTAGAATCTTCTTCACCCCTCCACTTT
TRBJ1-4	TRBV18	NA	many	CASSLRQPNEKLFF	TGTGCCAGCTCTCTGCGACAGCCTAATGAAAAACTGTTTTTT
TRBJ2-3	TRBV5-1	NA	NA	CASSNGGPPDTQYF	TGCGCCAGCAGCAACGGGGGGCCTCCTGATACGCAGTATTTT
TRBJ2-3	TRBV5-1	NA	many	CASSFGREADTQYF	TGCGCCAGCAGCTTTGGCAGGGAGGCGGATACGCAGTATTTT
TRBJ2-5	TRBV6-5	NA	NA	CASRTGPGTETQYF	TGTGCCAGCAGGACCGGGCCAGGGACAGAGACCCAGTACTTC
TRBJ2-3	TRBV7-9	TRBD2	many	CASSAKPSGGYTDTQYF	TGTGCCAGCAGCGCCAAACCTAGCGGGGGGTACACAGATACGCAGTATTTT
TRBJ1-2	TRBV20-1	TRBD1	many	CSAAGQGIVGYTF	TGCAGTGCCGCAGGACAGGGAATTGTGGGCTACACCTTC
TRBJ1-2	TRBV15	NA	NA	CATSRAGGVGYTF	TGTGCCACCAGCAGAGCTGGGGGCGTTGGCTACACCTTC
TRBJ2-3	TRBV20-1	TRBD2	NA	CSALFLAGGREEKTDTQYF	TGCAGTGCCCTATTTCTCGCGGGGGGCCGGGAAGAGAAAACAGATACGCAGTATTTT
TRBJ1-4	TRBV20-1	NA	NA	CSARDALVGEKLFF	TGCAGTGCTAGAGATGCCCTGGTAGGGGAAAAACTGTTTTTT
TRBJ2-2	TRBV5-1	NA	many	CASRPGTGELFF	TGCGCCAGCAGGCCTGGCACCGGGGAGCTGTTTTTT
TRBJ1-1	TRBV18	NA	NA	CASSPPQGATEAFF	TGTGCCAGCTCACCACCGCAGGGAGCCACTGAAGCTTTCTTT
TRBJ2-1	TRBV7-8	TRBD2	few	CASSLRGDPSYNEQFF	TGTGCCAGCAGCTTACGGGGGGACCCCTCCTACAATGAGCAGTTCTTC
TRBJ1-1	TRBV20-1	NA	few	CSASTEKNTEAFF	TGCAGTGCTAGCACAGAAAAGAACACTGAAGCTTTCTTT
TRBJ2-7	TRBV6-5	NA	few	CASSYSGAPPRVHEQYF	TGTGCCAGCAGTTACTCGGGGGCCCCTCCTCGCGTCCACGAGCAGTACTTC
TRBJ2-3	TRBV20-1	TRBD2	few	CSASIAGGRDTQYF	TGCAGTGCATCTATAGCGGGGGGGCGAGATACGCAGTATTTT
TRBJ2-5	TRBV4-3	TRBD2	NA	CASSQLAGTSANQETQYF	TGCGCCAGCAGCCAGCTAGCGGGGACTAGCGCGAACCAAGAGACCCAGTACTTC